These 14 T cell receptor beta chains share one sample of origin, sequenced in a study of T cells expressing NK-cell markers. TCRdb derives one entry per CDR3 protein from the 5' RACE reads, leaving out DNA. The sample holds about 160,000 distinct CDR3 sequences. Sample: blood T cells: a sorted CD56 or NKG2C T cell subset, CD4+ or CD8+ T cells, or bulk PBMC T cells (not recorded which). The receptor source for this set is a man aged 18-75 years in good health.

This rearrangement joins TRBV19 to TRBJ1-1. The germline gives CDR1 LNHDA, CDR2 SQIVND (reference sequence). The CDR3 runs 14 residues. This chain's CDR3 is CASSILGGDTEAFF.

This chain uses TRBV27 with TRBJ2-3; with no DNA, the TCRdb D assignment of TRBD2 cannot be verified. Looked up from germline, CDR1 is MNHEY and CDR2 is SMNVEV (reference sequence). This CDR3 is 16 amino acids long. The chain's CDR3 is CASSSVTSGNTDTQYF.

The gene calls are TRBV11-2 and TRBJ2-5; the TRBD1 assignment by TCRdb is unverifiable without DNA. This CDR3 region has 16 residues. Germline V lookup: CDR1 SGHAT, CDR2 FQNNGV. This chain's CDR3 is CASSFLLGDPQETQYF.

This chain joins TRBV7-3 and TRBJ2-3; TCRdb outputs TRBD1, but without DNA this stays unchecked. The CDR3 has 14 amino acids. CDR1 and CDR2 from the germline V gene are SGHTA and FQGTGA. The CDR3 protein is CASSSGTSGDTQYF.

The chain is built from TRBV2 and TRBJ2-7; the TCRdb call, TRBD2, lacks DNA for checking. The CDR3 loop spans 13 amino acids. CDR1 SNHLY and CDR2 FYNNEI come from the germline V gene. CDR3 region: CASLGGGSYEQYF.

The rearrangement uses TRBV7-8 and TRBJ1-5. From germline, CDR1 is SGHVS and CDR2 FQNEAQ. The CDR3 totals 13 residues. The CDR3 here is CASSRDAYQPQHF.

The chain combines TRBV4-1 with TRBJ2-1; checking the TCRdb D call of TRBD1 is not possible without DNA. The CDR3 is 18 residues long. The V gene's germline CDR1 is MGHRA and CDR2 YSYEKL. The CDR3 protein is CASSHTPNRKSSYNEQFF.

The chain combines TRBV13 with TRBJ2-6. In germline, CDR1 is PRHDT, CDR2 FYEKMQ (reference sequence). This CDR3 is built from 16 residues. The CDR3 sequence: CASSPRGSSGANVLTF. Full variable domain (rest looked up from reference TRBV13 and TRBJ2-6): AAGVIQSPRHLIKEKRETATLKCYPIPRHDTVYWYQQGPGQDPQFLISFYEKMQSDKGSIPDRFSAQQFSDYHSELNMSSLELGDSALYFCASSPRGSSGANVLTFGAGSRLTVL.

The chain uses TRBV6-5 and TRBJ2-7; TCRdb returns TRBD1, unconfirmable since there is no DNA. Germline CDR1 MNHEY, CDR2 SVGAGI. This CDR3 is built from 15 residues. CDR3 sequence: CASSYSGGPLREQYF.

This sequence joins TRBV20-1 and TRBJ2-3; without DNA, the TCRdb call of TRBD2 cannot be checked. Germline CDR1 is DFQATT and CDR2 is SNEGSKA (reference sequence). The CDR3 consists of 16 residues. The CDR3 loop is CSANHGLRLVTDTQYF.

The chain uses TRBV9 and TRBJ2-7; TCRdb's D gene call, TRBD1, goes unchecked for lack of DNA. Germline V gene data show CDR1 as SGDLS and CDR2 as YYNGEE. The CDR3 is 14 amino acids. CDR3 amino acids: CASSPRDRVHEQYF.

The chain combines TRBV5-5 with TRBJ1-5; TCRdb's D gene call, TRBD1, goes unchecked for lack of DNA. There are 14 residues in the CDR3. Germline lookup yields CDR1 SGHKS and CDR2 YYEKEE (reference sequence). CDR3 region: CASSSYDRAQPQHF. The complete variable domain, with remaining parts taken from reference TRBV5-5 and TRBJ1-5, reads DAGVTQSPTHLIKTRGQQVTLRCSPISGHKSVSWYQQVLGQGPQFIFQYYEKEERGRGNFPDRFSARQFPNYSSELNVNALLLGDSALYLCASSSYDRAQPQHFGDGTRLSIL.

The V gene is TRBV20-1, the J gene TRBJ1-3; checking the TCRdb D call of TRBD1 is not possible without DNA. CDR1 DFQATT and CDR2 SNEGSKA come from the germline V gene (reference sequence). The CDR3 length is 14 residues. This chain's CDR3 is CSARGREAGNTIYF.

This chain links TRBV2 with TRBJ1-2; with no DNA, the TCRdb D assignment of TRBD1 cannot be verified. The CDR3 length is 18 residues. Germline-derived CDR1 and CDR2 are SNHLY and FYNNEI. This CDR3 reads CASSELGTGPLSGYGYTF.